This TCR beta chain was identified in a study of T cells in Graves' hyperthyroidism and ophthalmopathy. Template material for amplifying TCR beta CDR3 regions consisted of RNA transcripts. HTBI primers were employed in a first-round RT-PCR of the TCR CDR3. TCRdb used MiXCR to reprocess the multiplex PCR reads, holding one entry per CDR3 protein. This sample has around 600,000 distinct CDR3 sequences, with roughly 15% found just once. This CDR3 is built from 16 residues. The germline gives CDR1 MNHEY, CDR2 SVGEGT. V was clipped by 2 bases and J by 1 base, with 11 bases between them. V gene TRBV6-2 or TRBV6-3 combines with J gene TRBJ2-2, with D perhaps matching TRBD1 (5 bases). Sequencing was done on a sample of blood. The receptor was derived from a woman in her forties or fifties with Graves' ophthalmopathy. The CDR3, as DNA: TGTGCCAGCAGTTACCCACAGGAGTTGAACACCGGGGAGCTGTTTTTT. Amino acid sequence: CASSYPQELNTGELFF.